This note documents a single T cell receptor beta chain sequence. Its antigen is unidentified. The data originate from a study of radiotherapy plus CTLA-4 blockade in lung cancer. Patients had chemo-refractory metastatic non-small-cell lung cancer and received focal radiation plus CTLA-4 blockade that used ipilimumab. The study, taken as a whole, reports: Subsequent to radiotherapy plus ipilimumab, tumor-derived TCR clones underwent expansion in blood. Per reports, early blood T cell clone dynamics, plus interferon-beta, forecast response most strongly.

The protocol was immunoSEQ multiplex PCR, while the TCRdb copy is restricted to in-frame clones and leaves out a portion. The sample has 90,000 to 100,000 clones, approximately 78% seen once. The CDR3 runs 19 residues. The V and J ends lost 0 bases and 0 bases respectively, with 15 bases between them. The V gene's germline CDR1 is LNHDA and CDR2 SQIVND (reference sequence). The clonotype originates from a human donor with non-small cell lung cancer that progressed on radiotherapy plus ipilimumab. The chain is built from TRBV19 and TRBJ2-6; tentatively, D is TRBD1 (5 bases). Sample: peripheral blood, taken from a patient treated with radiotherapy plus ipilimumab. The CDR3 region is CASSIELETVYSGANVLTF. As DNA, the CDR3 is TGTGCCAGTAGTATAGAATTGGAGACAGTTTACTCTGGGGCCAACGTCCTGACTTTC.